The rows below give T cell receptor beta chains drawn from one sample of a study of T cells after yellow fever vaccination. TCRdb ran MiXCR on the 5' RACE reads and lists one entry per CDR3 protein. The profile shows around 590,000 distinct CDR3 sequences, over 9% of them singletons. The material was PBMCs, obtained on the day of the yellow fever booster vaccination. The source of these receptors is a man under 40 who received the YFV17D yellow fever vaccine. The CDR3 runs from the conserved cysteine through the conserved F or W. Fields, in order: J gene, clone size, V gene, D gene, CDR3 protein, CDR3 DNA. A D gene is named only where the DNA matches it firmly. The size entry is marked missing in some rows and otherwise reads once, few, many or a size class.

j_call: TRBJ2-5
clone_size: -
v_call: TRBV15
d_call: TRBD1
cdr3_aa: CATSGGTGKMGETQYF
cdr3_nt: TGTGCCACCAGCGGGGGGACAGGGAAGATGGGTGAGACCCAGTACTTC

j_call: TRBJ2-7
clone_size: -
v_call: TRBV25-1
d_call: -
cdr3_aa: CASSGPAGSPISYEQYF
cdr3_nt: TGTGCCAGCAGTGGGCCGGCGGGCAGTCCCATATCCTACGAGCAGTACTTC

j_call: TRBJ2-1
clone_size: -
v_call: TRBV29-1
d_call: TRBD2
cdr3_aa: CSVATSGRGDEQFF
cdr3_nt: TGCAGCGTAGCGACTAGCGGGAGGGGTGATGAGCAGTTCTTC

j_call: TRBJ1-2
clone_size: few
v_call: TRBV20-1
d_call: -
cdr3_aa: CSGGRANYGYTF
cdr3_nt: TGCAGTGGTGGGAGGGCTAACTATGGCTACACCTTC

j_call: TRBJ2-5
clone_size: few
v_call: TRBV30
d_call: -
cdr3_aa: CAWSETGPPGTQYF
cdr3_nt: TGTGCCTGGAGCGAAACAGGTCCCCCCGGGACCCAGTACTTC

j_call: TRBJ2-7
clone_size: few
v_call: TRBV3-1
d_call: TRBD2
cdr3_aa: CASSQESGTREQYF
cdr3_nt: TGTGCCAGCAGCCAAGAAAGCGGGACTCGAGAGCAGTACTTC

j_call: TRBJ2-5
clone_size: -
v_call: TRBV20-1
d_call: -
cdr3_aa: CSVGDPPETQYF
cdr3_nt: TGCAGTGTTGGGGACCCACCAGAGACCCAGTACTTC

j_call: TRBJ2-7
clone_size: few
v_call: TRBV12-3/TRBV12-4
d_call: -
cdr3_aa: CASRPGSSYEQYF
cdr3_nt: TGTGCCAGCAGACCGGGGTCCTCCTACGAGCAGTACTTC

j_call: TRBJ2-2
clone_size: few
v_call: TRBV7-9
d_call: TRBD1
cdr3_aa: CASSSSGTGSVGELFF
cdr3_nt: TGTGCCAGCAGCTCGTCTGGGACAGGGTCTGTCGGGGAGCTGTTTTTT

j_call: TRBJ2-4
clone_size: few
v_call: TRBV5-1
d_call: TRBD2
cdr3_aa: CASSLGPQGTSGTWSKNIQYF
cdr3_nt: TGCGCCAGCAGCTTGGGGCCGCAAGGGACTAGCGGGACGTGGTCCAAAAACATTCAGTACTTC

j_call: TRBJ2-1
clone_size: few
v_call: TRBV25-1
d_call: TRBD1
cdr3_aa: CASSGAGTGTHEQFF
cdr3_nt: TGTGCCAGCAGTGGCGCCGGGACAGGGACCCACGAGCAGTTCTTC

j_call: TRBJ1-1
clone_size: -
v_call: TRBV12-3/TRBV12-4
d_call: TRBD1
cdr3_aa: CASSIRTGAGTEAFF
cdr3_nt: TGTGCCAGCAGTATCCGTACAGGGGCCGGCACTGAAGCTTTCTTT

j_call: TRBJ2-7
clone_size: -
v_call: TRBV7-2
d_call: -
cdr3_aa: CASSLERIYEQYF
cdr3_nt: TGTGCCAGCAGCTTAGAAAGGATCTACGAGCAGTACTTC

j_call: TRBJ2-7
clone_size: -
v_call: TRBV21-1
d_call: -
cdr3_aa: CASSNRDRYEQYF
cdr3_nt: TGTGCCAGCAGCAACCGGGACAGATACGAGCAGTACTTC

j_call: TRBJ1-1
clone_size: many
v_call: TRBV27
d_call: -
cdr3_aa: CASRGGNTEAFF
cdr3_nt: TGTGCCAGCAGGGGGGGGAACACTGAAGCTTTCTTT

j_call: TRBJ2-1
clone_size: few
v_call: TRBV28
d_call: -
cdr3_aa: CASSEWGASNYNEQFF
cdr3_nt: TGTGCCAGCAGTGAGTGGGGGGCTAGCAACTACAATGAGCAGTTCTTC

j_call: TRBJ2-1
clone_size: few
v_call: TRBV5-1
d_call: -
cdr3_aa: CASSPLLDGANEQFF
cdr3_nt: TGCGCCAGCAGCCCCCTTCTAGATGGGGCCAATGAGCAGTTCTTC

j_call: TRBJ1-4
clone_size: few
v_call: TRBV3-1
d_call: -
cdr3_aa: CASSREGEKLFF
cdr3_nt: TGTGCCAGCAGCCGAGAAGGAGAAAAACTGTTTTTT

j_call: TRBJ2-5
clone_size: -
v_call: TRBV29-1
d_call: TRBD2
cdr3_aa: CSAVGSGSETQYF
cdr3_nt: TGCAGCGCGGTGGGTAGCGGGAGCGAGACCCAGTACTTC

j_call: TRBJ2-2
clone_size: few
v_call: TRBV7-2
d_call: -
cdr3_aa: CASSDGQFRELFF
cdr3_nt: TGTGCCAGCAGCGACGGACAATTCCGGGAGCTGTTTTTT

j_call: TRBJ2-1
clone_size: -
v_call: TRBV9
d_call: TRBD2
cdr3_aa: CASSALGTSGFNEQFF
cdr3_nt: TGTGCCAGCAGCGCCCTTGGGACTAGCGGATTCAATGAGCAGTTCTTC

j_call: TRBJ2-1
clone_size: few
v_call: TRBV19
d_call: -
cdr3_aa: CASSIGEPGNEQFF
cdr3_nt: TGTGCCAGTAGTATAGGGGAGCCTGGTAATGAGCAGTTCTTC

j_call: TRBJ2-3
clone_size: few
v_call: TRBV9
d_call: -
cdr3_aa: CASSAGGPTDTQYF
cdr3_nt: TGTGCCAGCAGCGCGGGCGGGCCGACAGATACGCAGTATTTT

j_call: TRBJ2-7
clone_size: -
v_call: TRBV3-1
d_call: TRBD1
cdr3_aa: CASSRTGLEQYF
cdr3_nt: TGTGCCAGCAGCCGGACAGGGCTCGAGCAGTACTTC

j_call: TRBJ1-3
clone_size: -
v_call: TRBV6-1
d_call: -
cdr3_aa: CASRGGPGNTIYF
cdr3_nt: TGTGCCAGCAGGGGAGGTCCTGGAAACACCATATATTTT

j_call: TRBJ2-5
clone_size: few
v_call: TRBV11-2
d_call: -
cdr3_aa: CASSLPGLLETQYF
cdr3_nt: TGTGCCAGCAGCCTCCCGGGACTTCTTGAGACCCAGTACTTC

j_call: TRBJ1-1
clone_size: many
v_call: TRBV27
d_call: -
cdr3_aa: CARPGQTPNTEAFF
cdr3_nt: TGTGCCAGACCGGGACAAACGCCGAACACTGAAGCTTTCTTT

j_call: TRBJ2-7
clone_size: few
v_call: TRBV20-1
d_call: -
cdr3_aa: CSAQEHYEQYF
cdr3_nt: TGCAGTGCCCAAGAACACTACGAGCAGTACTTC

j_call: TRBJ1-1
clone_size: few
v_call: TRBV27
d_call: -
cdr3_aa: CASSHGTTNTEAFF
cdr3_nt: TGTGCCAGCAGTCACGGGACAACGAACACTGAAGCTTTCTTT

j_call: TRBJ2-3
clone_size: few
v_call: TRBV25-1
d_call: TRBD2
cdr3_aa: CASSEGTGGPDTQYF
cdr3_nt: TGTGCCAGCAGTGAAGGGACGGGAGGGCCAGATACGCAGTATTTT

j_call: TRBJ2-7
clone_size: -
v_call: TRBV7-2
d_call: TRBD2
cdr3_aa: CASSLTGGLGEQYF
cdr3_nt: TGTGCCAGCAGCTTAACGGGAGGGCTGGGCGAGCAGTACTTC

j_call: TRBJ1-1
clone_size: many
v_call: TRBV14
d_call: -
cdr3_aa: CASSPSMNTEAFF
cdr3_nt: TGTGCCAGCAGTCCATCGATGAACACTGAAGCTTTCTTT

j_call: TRBJ2-5
clone_size: -
v_call: TRBV19
d_call: -
cdr3_aa: CASTYQETQYF
cdr3_nt: TGTGCCAGTACTTACCAAGAGACCCAGTACTTC

j_call: TRBJ2-3
clone_size: many
v_call: TRBV11-2
d_call: -
cdr3_aa: CASSLDLQGYTDTQYF
cdr3_nt: TGTGCCAGCAGCTTAGATCTTCAGGGATACACAGATACGCAGTATTTT

j_call: TRBJ2-1
clone_size: few
v_call: TRBV4-3
d_call: -
cdr3_aa: CASSQGRRGEQFF
cdr3_nt: TGCGCCAGCAGCCAAGGCCGTAGAGGTGAGCAGTTCTTC

j_call: TRBJ2-5
clone_size: few
v_call: TRBV24-1
d_call: -
cdr3_aa: CATSDRARRETQYF
cdr3_nt: TGTGCCACCAGTGATCGGGCCCGGCGAGAGACCCAGTACTTC

j_call: TRBJ2-5
clone_size: many
v_call: TRBV12-3/TRBV12-4
d_call: -
cdr3_aa: CASSQMGQTQYF
cdr3_nt: TGTGCCAGCAGTCAGATGGGGCAGACCCAGTACTTC

j_call: TRBJ2-4
clone_size: -
v_call: TRBV28
d_call: TRBD2
cdr3_aa: CASSPGAGVAKNIQYF
cdr3_nt: TGTGCCAGCAGCCCCGGAGCGGGAGTGGCCAAAAACATTCAGTACTTC

j_call: TRBJ1-1
clone_size: -
v_call: TRBV20-1
d_call: -
cdr3_aa: CSARGQPGTEAFF
cdr3_nt: TGCAGTGCTAGGGGACAACCGGGGACTGAAGCTTTCTTT

j_call: TRBJ2-4
clone_size: few
v_call: TRBV7-2
d_call: -
cdr3_aa: CASSLVVGIQYF
cdr3_nt: TGTGCCAGCAGCTTAGTAGTGGGCATTCAGTACTTC

j_call: TRBJ2-2
clone_size: few
v_call: TRBV19
d_call: -
cdr3_aa: CASSRTSIWSGELFF
cdr3_nt: TGTGCCAGTAGTAGGACCTCCATATGGTCCGGGGAGCTGTTTTTT

j_call: TRBJ1-2
clone_size: -
v_call: TRBV10-3
d_call: -
cdr3_aa: CAISESSGGLTNYGYTF
cdr3_nt: TGTGCCATCAGTGAGTCGTCTGGAGGGTTAACTAACTATGGCTACACCTTC

j_call: TRBJ2-7
clone_size: -
v_call: TRBV14
d_call: -
cdr3_aa: CASSQFPGGEQYF
cdr3_nt: TGTGCCAGCAGCCAATTCCCTGGGGGCGAGCAGTACTTC

j_call: TRBJ2-1
clone_size: few
v_call: TRBV20-1
d_call: TRBD2
cdr3_aa: CSATLGLESQNEQFF
cdr3_nt: TGCAGTGCCACATTGGGACTAGAATCCCAAAATGAGCAGTTCTTC